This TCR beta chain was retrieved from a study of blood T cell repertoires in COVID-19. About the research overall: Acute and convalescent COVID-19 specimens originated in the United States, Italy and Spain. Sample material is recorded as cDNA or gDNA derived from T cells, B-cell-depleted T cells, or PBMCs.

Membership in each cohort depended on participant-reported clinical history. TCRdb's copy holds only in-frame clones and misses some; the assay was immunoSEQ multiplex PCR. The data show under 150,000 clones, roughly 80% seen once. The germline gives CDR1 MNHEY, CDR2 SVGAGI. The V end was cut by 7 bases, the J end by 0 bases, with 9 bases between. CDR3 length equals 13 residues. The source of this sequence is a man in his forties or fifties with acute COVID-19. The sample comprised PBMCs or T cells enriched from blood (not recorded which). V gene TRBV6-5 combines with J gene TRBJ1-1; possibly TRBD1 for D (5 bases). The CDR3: CASIPGVNTEAFF. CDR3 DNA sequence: TGTGCCAGCATTCCGGGGGTGAACACTGAAGCTTTCTTT.